The 32 T cell receptor beta chains given below trace back to one sample, sequenced in a study of T cells in localized non-small cell lung cancer. Clones were read by immunoSEQ multiplex PCR, and TCRdb kept only the in-frame ones, dropping some. The sample holds some 40,000 clones; approximately 94% are singletons and the top ten take approximately 6.9%. The sequencing used peripheral blood, collected before any cancer treatment. These receptors were taken from a female donor aged 60 or older with stage I lung adenocarcinoma.

The rearrangement uses TRBV7-9 and TRBJ1-2; possibly TRBD1 for D (5 bases). V was clipped by 5 bases and J by 5 bases, with 21 bases between them. Germline CDR1 SEHNR, CDR2 FQNEAQ (reference sequence). CDR3 length: 16 amino acids. The CDR3 region has the DNA TGTGCCAGCAGCCCTTCTGGGGGGATTAGTGGTTATGGCTACACCTTC. Its protein product is CASSPSGGISGYGYTF.

CDR3 amino acids: CAISEGRQNSPLHF. In DNA form, the CDR3 reads TGTGCCATCAGTGAAGGCCGGCAGAATTCACCCCTCCACTTT. The chain recombines TRBV10-3 with TRBJ1-6; D gene ambiguous. From germline, CDR1 is ENHRY and CDR2 SYGVKD. This CDR3 region has 14 residues. Deletions cut 3 bases from V and 7 bases from J, with 10 bases between.

This clone was counted once. The chain employs TRBV28 and TRBJ2-7; a weak D match, TRBD2 (7 bases). This CDR3 spans 14 amino acids. The V gene's germline CDR1 is MDHEN and CDR2 SYDVKM. The ends were cut back, 5 bases at V and 2 bases at J, with 13 bases in the middle. The chain's CDR3 is CASSGGGLPYEQYV. CDR3 coding DNA: TGTGCCAGCAGTGGGGGGGGGCTTCCCTACGAGCAGTACGTC.

The J gene is TRBJ1-5, the V gene TRBV28; perhaps TRBD1 as D (5 bases). Trimming left V 3 bases short and J 3 bases short, with 18 bases between. Germline CDR1 MDHEN, CDR2 SYDVKM. CDR3 length equals 17 residues. CDR3 residues: CASSFRPGTTVNQPQHF. The CDR3 bases are TGTGCCAGCAGTTTCCGCCCCGGGACCACTGTCAATCAGCCCCAGCATTTT.

This chain uses TRBV7-3 with TRBJ2-3, with TRBD2 matching 8 bases. V lost 5 bases and J lost 4; bases outside the gene matches: 2. CDR3 length equals 13 residues. The germline gives CDR1 SGHTA, CDR2 FQGTGA. Here the CDR3 reads CASSPGGADTQYF. The CDR3, as DNA: TGTGCCAGCAGCCCCGGGGGGGCAGATACGCAGTATTTT.

The rearrangement joins TRBV7-8 to TRBJ1-3; possible D gene TRBD1, 5 bases. The CDR3 has 15 residues. CDR1 is SGHVS and CDR2 is FQNEAQ in the germline V gene. V lost 1 base and J lost 6, with 13 bases in between. The CDR3 DNA reads TGTGCCAGCAGCTTAGTTGCAGGGCTGGAAAACACCATATATTTT. The encoded protein is CASSLVAGLENTIYF.

The chain uses TRBV10-3 and TRBJ2-5; perhaps TRBD2 as D (6 bases). From germline, CDR1 is ENHRY and CDR2 SYGVKD. CDR3 size: 14 residues. Trimming stripped 8 bases from V and 1 base from J, with 14 bases between. CDR3 sequence reads: CAIGGRGGQETQYF. CDR3 DNA sequence: TGTGCCATCGGAGGGCGGGGTGGCCAAGAGACCCAGTACTTC.

The rearrangement joins TRBV7-9 to TRBJ2-1, with D perhaps assigned TRBD1 or TRBD2 (5 bases each). V dropped 3 bases and J dropped 1 base, with 13 bases sitting between them. The V gene's germline CDR1 is SEHNR and CDR2 FQNEAQ (reference sequence). The CDR3 loop spans 16 amino acids. The CDR3 DNA reads TGTGCCAGCAGCTTCCCGAGGGCAGGGTCCTACAATGAGCAGTTCTTC. This encodes CASSFPRAGSYNEQFF. Full variable domain (missing parts from reference TRBV7-9 and TRBJ2-1): DTGVSQNPRHKITKRGQNVTFRCDPISEHNRLYWYRQTLGQGPEFLTYFQNEAQLEKSRLLSDRFSAERPKGSFSTLEIQRTEQGDSAMYLCASSFPRAGSYNEQFFGPGTRLTVL.

This clone was observed a single time. J is TRBJ2-3 and V is TRBV19; 15 positions match TRBD2. The V gene's germline CDR1 is LNHDA and CDR2 SQIVND (reference sequence). V lost 5 bases and J lost 1; bases outside the gene matches: 4. This CDR3 contains 17 residues. CDR3 in DNA: TGTGCCAGTAGTCCGGGACTAGCGGGGGGTCGCACAGATACGCAGTATTTT. Translating it yields CASSPGLAGGRTDTQYF.

The rearrangement joins TRBV19 to TRBJ1-1; D ambiguous. The V end lost 8 bases, the J end lost 2 bases, and 12 bases lay between the germline ends. The CDR3 loop spans 13 amino acids. Per the germline V gene, CDR1 is LNHDA and CDR2 is SQIVND (reference sequence). This CDR3 reads CASQVKENTEAFF. The CDR3 DNA is TGTGCCAGTCAGGTAAAGGAAAACACTGAAGCTTTCTTT.

The rearrangement joins TRBV6-5 to TRBJ2-5; the D gene is possibly TRBD1 (6 bases). V was clipped by 8 bases and J by 4 bases, with 11 bases between them. CDR1 MNHEY and CDR2 SVGAGI come from the germline V gene. The CDR3 is 12 amino acids. In DNA, the CDR3 is TGTGCCAGCGGGGGCCGGGTAGAGACCCAGTACTTC. Translation gives CASGGRVETQYF.

This chain uses TRBV5-6 with TRBJ2-7; the D call may be TRBD1 or TRBD2 (6 bases each). The ends were cut back, 0 bases at V and 1 base at J, with 14 bases in the middle. The germline CDR1 and CDR2 sequences are SGHDT and YYEEEE. The CDR3 runs to 16 residues. The CDR3 region is CASSLDRGPSSYEQYF. CDR3 nucleotide sequence: TGTGCCAGCAGCTTGGATCGGGGGCCCTCATCCTACGAGCAGTACTTC.

The chain has TRBV7-6 and TRBJ1-2; 7 positions match TRBD1. The CDR3 extends over 14 amino acids. Losses at the gene ends were 2 bases for V and 4 bases for J; bases not matched to a gene: 4. The V gene's germline CDR1 is SGHVS and CDR2 FNYEAQ. The chain's CDR3 is CASSLSGTVYGYTF. Here the CDR3 DNA reads TGTGCCAGCAGCTTATCAGGGACAGTCTATGGCTACACCTTC.

This clone has just one count. V usage is TRBV11-2 and J usage is TRBJ2-1, with D tentatively TRBD2 (5 bases). V gave up 0 bases and J gave up 12 bases, with 15 bases separating them. CDR1 is SGHAT and CDR2 is FQNNGV in the germline V gene. This CDR3 comprises 14 residues. The CDR3 DNA sequence: TGTGCCAGCAGCTTAGATCTTCTCCCAGAGGGGCAGTTCTTC. As protein: CASSLDLLPEGQFF.

For this clone: The same CDR3 is also encoded by other DNA sequences in this sample. The chain uses TRBV28 and TRBJ2-5; possibly TRBD1 or TRBD2 for D (5 bases each). The CDR3 runs to 17 residues. V dropped 7 bases and J dropped 1 base, with 22 bases sitting between them. CDR1 MDHEN and CDR2 SYDVKM come from the germline V gene. The CDR3 nucleotides read TGTGCCAGCATCTCCCCTCGGGGCGCAGAGAGCCAAGAGACCCAGTACTTC. Amino acid sequence: CASISPRGAESQETQYF.

The V call is TRBV20-1, the J call TRBJ2-7; no clear D. V was shortened by 3 bases and J by 3 bases, with 3 bases between the two germline ends. The CDR3 loop spans 10 amino acids. Looked up from germline, CDR1 is DFQATT and CDR2 is SNEGSKA (reference sequence). Here the CDR3 DNA reads TGCAGTGCTAGGGACTACGAGCAGTACTTC. Its protein product is CSARDYEQYF.

The chain uses TRBV29-1 and TRBJ2-7, with 8 bases matching TRBD2. The CDR3 spans 12 residues. The trim removed 4 bases at V and 1 base at J, leaving 0 bases unmatched. The germline V gene has CDR1 SQVTM and CDR2 ANQGSEA. CDR3 residues: CSVVAGSYEQYF. The CDR3 bases are TGCAGCGTTGTAGCGGGGTCCTACGAGCAGTACTTC.

The chain is built from TRBV5-4 and TRBJ1-3; D remains ambiguous. Germline assignment: CDR1 SGHNT and CDR2 YYREEE (reference sequence). The ends were cut back, 0 bases at V and 0 bases at J, with 7 bases in the middle. The CDR3 contains 15 residues. The CDR3 sequence: CASSLDPGSGNTIYF. The CDR3, as DNA: TGTGCCAGCAGCTTGGATCCGGGCTCTGGAAACACCATATATTTT.

This chain joins TRBV28 and TRBJ1-2; D unclear. This CDR3 has 18 amino acids. V was trimmed by 5 bases and J by 4 bases, leaving 26 bases between them. From germline, CDR1 is MDHEN and CDR2 SYDVKM. This CDR3 reads CASSTPSRTGAWGYGYTF. CDR3 DNA sequence: TGTGCCAGCAGTACCCCGTCCCGGACGGGCGCCTGGGGCTATGGCTACACCTTC.

The V and J genes are TRBV21-1 and TRBJ2-5; the table names TRBD2, a call not compared with the DNA. TRBV21-1 constitutes a pseudogene. This CDR3 has 15 residues. The CDR3 sequence is CASLGETSGQETQYF. CDR3 sequence (DNA): TGTGCCAGTTTAGGGGAGACTAGCGGCCAAGAGACCCAGTACTTC.

This chain connects TRBV21-1 to TRBJ2-7. TRBV21-1 is a pseudogene locus. The length of the CDR3 is 13 residues. The CDR3 protein is CQGGDRHSYEQYV. In DNA, the CDR3 is TGTCAGGGGGGGGACCGTCACTCCTACGAGCAGTACGTC.

The chain joins TRBV11-3 to TRBJ2-4, with a possible D match to TRBD2 (5 bases). The CDR3 runs 14 residues. V gave up 2 bases and J gave up 8 bases, with 13 bases separating them. Germline assignment: CDR1 SGHNT and CDR2 YENEEA. The CDR3 here is CASSLRGAGDIQYF. CDR3 nucleotides: TGTGCCAGCAGCTTACGAGGTGCGGGTGACATTCAGTACTTC.

The chain has TRBV25-1 and TRBJ1-2, with TRBD1 identical over 10 bases. This CDR3 region has 16 residues. Germline V gene sequence: CDR1 MGHDK, CDR2 SYGVNS. Trimming removed 6 bases from V and 5 bases from J; junction bases left unmatched: 12. The CDR3 sequence: CASSGTGVLRRYGYTF. CDR3 DNA sequence: TGTGCCAGCAGCGGGACAGGGGTTCTTCGGAGATATGGCTACACCTTC.

This clone showed up just once. The genes are TRBV28 and TRBJ1-2, with D possibly TRBD1 on 5 matching bases. The CDR3 totals 16 residues. The V end was cut by 4 bases, the J end by 4 bases, with 19 bases between. CDR1 MDHEN and CDR2 SYDVKM come from the germline V gene. CDR3 DNA: TGTGCCAGCAGTTCCCCTCGTCGGGCCAGGGCCTATGGCTACACCTTC. Protein sequence: CASSSPRRARAYGYTF.

CDR3 DNA sequence: TGTGCCAGCAGCTTAGGATATTTTGCCCGGAGCACCGGGGAGCTGTTTTTT. Translating gives CASSLGYFARSTGELFF. This sequence joins TRBV11-2 and TRBJ2-2; no firm D call. This CDR3 contains 17 residues. From germline, CDR1 is SGHAT and CDR2 FQNNGV. V was shortened by 1 base and J by 4 bases, with 16 bases between the two germline ends.

V usage is TRBV6-5 and J usage is TRBJ1-5, with D hard to call. Germline CDR1 and CDR2: MNHEY and SVGAGI. The CDR3 has 14 amino acids. The germline V and J ends were trimmed by 6 bases and 2 bases, with 11 bases remaining between them. In DNA, the CDR3 is TGTGCCAGCAGCATCGTGGTAGGCAATCAGCCCCAGCATTTT. This encodes CASSIVVGNQPQHF.

CDR3 DNA: TGCGCCAGCAGCTTGGACGTGGGTTGGGCCGGGGAGCTGTTTTTT. It translates to CASSLDVGWAGELFF. This sequence joins TRBV5-1 and TRBJ2-2; no reliable D call. The V gene's germline CDR1 is SGHRS and CDR2 YFSETQ. V lost 0 bases and J 6 bases, leaving 12 bases between the germline ends. This CDR3 has 15 amino acids.

V is TRBV10-3 and J is TRBJ1-5; possible D gene TRBD1, 5 bases. V was trimmed by 0 bases and J by 6 bases, leaving 12 bases between them. Germline V gene lookup returns CDR1 ENHRY and CDR2 SYGVKD. The CDR3 spans 15 residues. The CDR3 loop reads CAISESYGTGQPQHF. For the CDR3, the DNA is TGTGCCATCAGTGAGTCGTACGGGACGGGTCAGCCCCAGCATTTT.

V gene TRBV25-1 combines with J gene TRBJ1-2, with D possibly matching TRBD1 (5 bases). Per germline, CDR1 MGHDK and CDR2 SYGVNS. The CDR3 loop spans 14 amino acids. Trimming pared 6 bases from V and 4 bases from J, leaving 15 bases between. Written as DNA, the CDR3 is TGTGCCAGCAGCGGAGGAGGGACTCCCTATGGCTACACCTTC. Translating gives CASSGGGTPYGYTF.

V and J are TRBV15 and TRBJ1-6; possibly TRBD1 for D (6 bases). Trimming took off 8 bases at V and 8 bases at J, with 13 bases between the two ends. The germline gives CDR1 LNHNV, CDR2 YYDKDF (reference sequence). The CDR3 runs to 13 residues. Here the CDR3 reads CATGGAQYSPLHF. For the CDR3, the DNA is TGTGCCACCGGGGGGGCGCAGTATTCACCCCTCCACTTT.

This sequence joins TRBV7-7 and TRBJ2-1, with TRBD2 identical over 10 bases. The CDR3 is made up of 15 amino acids. V dropped 5 bases and J dropped 9; count of bases not matched to a gene: 10. CDR1 and CDR2 from the germline V gene are SSHAT and FNYEAQ (reference sequence). CDR3 in DNA: TGTGCCAGCAGCCCCGTCGGGACTAGCGTAACTGAGCAGTTCTTC. It codes for CASSPVGTSVTEQFF.

This clone was seen only once. The rearrangement joins TRBV27 to TRBJ1-1, with D possibly being TRBD1 (6 bases). V lost 0 bases and J lost 5, with 7 bases in between. Germline V CDR1 and CDR2: MNHEY, SMNVEV (reference sequence). CDR3 size: 13 residues. CDR3 coding DNA: TGTGCCAGCAGTTTATCGGGGGCAACTGAAGCTTTCTTT. Translated: CASSLSGATEAFF.